The 21 T cell receptor beta chains presented below share a single source sample, sequenced in a study of T cell responses to AZD1222 COVID-19 vaccine. Measured with immunoSEQ multiplex PCR; TCRdb has only the in-frame clones, and not every one. This table has 150,000 or so clones, roughly nine tenths appearing once. Source: peripheral blood, taken on day 0 of AZD1222 vaccination. The receptors stem from an adult in good health.

This clone occurred once. The chain links TRBV10-3 to TRBJ1-1, with D tentatively TRBD1 (6 bases). V dropped 9 bases and J dropped 7 bases, with 12 bases sitting between them. Germline V gene sequence: CDR1 ENHRY, CDR2 SYGVKD. CDR3 length equals 11 residues. CDR3 DNA sequence: TGTGCCATACAGGGCAGGGGTGAAGCTTTCTTT. Translating gives CAIQGRGEAFF.

The V gene is TRBV21-1, the J gene TRBJ1-5; the tabulated D call, TRBD1, remains unverified against the DNA. TRBV21-1 is an annotated pseudogene. The CDR3 extends over 16 amino acids. The CDR3 bases are TGTGCCAGCAGCGTAGCACAGACAGCTAGCAATCAGCCCCAGCATTTT. Amino acids: CASSVAQTASNQPQHF.

This chain links TRBV4-3 with TRBJ1-1; TRBD1 is a possible D gene (6 bases). The CDR3 has 15 amino acids. The germline V and J ends were trimmed by 0 bases and 5 bases, with 13 bases remaining between them. Germline CDR1 and CDR2: LGHNA and YSLEER. The CDR3 bases are TGCGCCAGCAGCCAAGAGGAGGGGGTCGGTACTGAAGCTTTCTTT. Its protein product is CASSQEEGVGTEAFF.

This clone was counted only a few times. J is TRBJ2-7 and V is TRBV3-1 (or the pseudogene TRBV3-2), with unresolved D. V gave up 2 bases and J gave up 1 base, with 12 bases separating them. This CDR3 is 15 amino acids long. Germline V gene lookup returns CDR1 LGHDT and CDR2 YNNKEL (reference sequence). CDR3 region: CASSQPGPLSYEQYF. Written as DNA, the CDR3 is TGTGCCAGCAGCCAACCGGGTCCTCTATCCTACGAGCAGTACTTC.

The V and J genes are TRBV28 and TRBJ2-5, with TRBD2 matching 11 bases. The germline CDR1 and CDR2 sequences are MDHEN and SYDVKM. The CDR3 contains 17 residues. The ends lost 4 bases at V and 0 bases at J; junction bases unmatched: 7. CDR3 bases: TGTGCCAGCAGTTCCGGACTAGCGGGTTCGTACCAAGAGACCCAGTACTTC. Residues: CASSSGLAGSYQETQYF.

V usage is TRBV18 and J usage is TRBJ1-1; 9 nucleotides align to TRBD1. CDR3 length equals 15 residues. Germline CDR1 reads KGHSH; CDR2 reads LQKENI. The junction had 8 bases not matched to a gene; V was cut back by 4 bases and J by 5 bases. This CDR3 is CASSQYRGRRTEAFF. In DNA form, the CDR3 reads TGTGCCAGCTCACAATACAGGGGGCGTAGGACTGAAGCTTTCTTT.

The V and J genes are TRBV27 and TRBJ1-3; D not certain. The V end lost 3 bases, the J end lost 9 bases, and 15 bases lay between the germline ends. Looked up from germline, CDR1 is MNHEY and CDR2 is SMNVEV (reference sequence). CDR3 length equals 14 residues. CDR3 sequence reads: CASSFGHRASTIYF. Written as DNA, the CDR3 is TGTGCCAGCAGTTTTGGGCATCGGGCCTCCACCATATATTTT.

The sample holds one count of this clone. The chain combines TRBV28 with TRBJ1-2; D might be TRBD1 (5 bases). The V end was cut by 7 bases, the J end by 1 base, with 10 bases between. Germline V gene data show CDR1 as MDHEN and CDR2 as SYDVKM. The CDR3 length is 13 residues. CDR3 amino acids: CASTGPSNYGYTF. The DNA of the CDR3 is TGTGCCAGCACGGGACCCAGTAACTATGGCTACACCTTC.

The CDR3 DNA is TGCGCCAGCCGACAGGCCACCTACAATGAGCAGTTCTTC. The encoded protein is CASRQATYNEQFF. J is TRBJ2-1 and V is TRBV5-1; perhaps TRBD1 as D (6 bases). CDR1 is SGHRS, CDR2 YFSETQ, per germline. V was trimmed by 7 bases and J by 2 bases, leaving 10 bases between them. The CDR3 contains 13 residues.

The chain joins TRBV5-4 to TRBJ2-1; 9 positions match TRBD1. The V gene's germline CDR1 is SGHNT and CDR2 YYREEE (reference sequence). The CDR3 runs to 15 residues. Trimming at V came to 2 bases and at J to 9 bases, leaving 9 bases not matched to a gene. The CDR3 DNA reads as TGTGCCAGCAGCTTCAAGGGACAGGGTCCCGGTGAGCAGTTCTTC. As protein: CASSFKGQGPGEQFF. Full variable domain (missing parts from reference TRBV5-4 and TRBJ2-1): ETGVTQSPTHLIKTRGQQVTLRCSSQSGHNTVSWYQQALGQGPQFIFQYYREEENGRGNFPPRFSGLQFPNYSSELNVNALELDDSALYLCASSFKGQGPGEQFFGPGTRLTVL.

This clone was seen a single time. This rearrangement joins TRBV15 to TRBJ2-7; 10 bases are a match to TRBD1. The V and J ends lost 1 base and 5 bases, in that order; junction bases with no gene match: 5. The CDR3 is 15 residues long. Germline CDR1 reads LNHNV; CDR2 reads YYDKDF (reference sequence). In nucleotides, the CDR3 is TGTGCCACCAGCAGAGCCGGGACAGGGGTGAACGAGCAGTACTTC. This sequence encodes CATSRAGTGVNEQYF.

The chain combines TRBV29-1 with TRBJ2-1; 13 bases map to TRBD2. The V gene's germline CDR1 is SQVTM and CDR2 ANQGSEA. This CDR3 has 22 amino acids. With V trimmed by 4 bases and J by 0 bases, 21 bases remained unmatched. Here the CDR3 reads CSVARDARGARTSGSSYNEQFF. In DNA, the CDR3 is TGCAGCGTTGCCCGCGACGCCCGCGGGGCCAGGACTAGCGGGAGCTCCTACAATGAGCAGTTCTTC.

This chain connects TRBV11-2 to TRBJ2-1; the D is unclear. Looked up from germline, CDR1 is SGHAT and CDR2 is FQNNGV. The CDR3 runs 13 residues. Between the trimmed V and J ends, which lost 4 bases and 9 bases, there was a span of 13 bases. The CDR3 sequence: CASSSSGGLEQFF. The DNA of the CDR3 is TGTGCCAGCAGCTCATCGGGCGGCCTTGAGCAGTTCTTC.

The CDR3 spells CASSLFGPRTYEQYF. Written as DNA, the CDR3 is TGTGCCAGCAGTTTGTTCGGACCCCGAACCTACGAGCAGTACTTC. The rearrangement uses TRBV27 and TRBJ2-7; D uncertain. The CDR3 is made up of 15 amino acids. Trimming removed 3 bases from V and 2 bases from J, with 14 bases in between. CDR1 is MNHEY, CDR2 SMNVEV, per germline (reference sequence).

The chain uses TRBV5-1 and TRBJ1-4; D unclear. The CDR3 has 13 amino acids. V was shortened by 0 bases and J by 7 bases, with 7 bases between the two germline ends. CDR1 is SGHRS and CDR2 is YFSETQ in the germline V gene. The CDR3, as DNA: TGCGCCAGCAGCTTGGAAGTCGGTGAAAAACTGTTTTTT. It yields the protein CASSLEVGEKLFF. The complete variable domain, with remaining parts taken from reference TRBV5-1 and TRBJ1-4, reads KAGVTQTPRYLIKTRGQQVTLSCSPISGHRSVSWYQQTPGQGLQFLFEYFSETQRNKGNFPGRFSGRQFSNSRSEMNVSTLELGDSALYLCASSLEVGEKLFFGSGTQLSVL.

The chain combines TRBV7-6 with TRBJ2-7; 7 positions agree with TRBD1. V lost 4 bases and J lost 1; bases outside the gene matches: 13. Germline loops: CDR1 SGHVS, CDR2 FNYEAQ. The CDR3 is made up of 17 amino acids. The CDR3 reads CASSSEPLDRPSYEQYF. In DNA form, the CDR3 reads TGTGCCAGCAGCTCGGAGCCCCTGGACAGGCCTTCCTACGAGCAGTACTTC.

The CDR3 DNA is TGTGCCAGCAGCTCCCAGCTTCCCTCCTACAATGAGCAGTTCTTC. Translation: CASSSQLPSYNEQFF. The chain joins TRBV7-2 to TRBJ2-1; D remains unclear. The V end was cut by 4 bases, the J end by 0 bases, with 10 bases between. The germline V gene encodes CDR1 SGHTA and CDR2 FQGNSA. The CDR3 is 15 amino acids.

V usage is TRBV5-1 and J usage is TRBJ2-6; possibly TRBD1 for D (6 bases). CDR1 is SGHRS and CDR2 is YFSETQ in the germline V gene. The V gene lost 3 bases and the J gene lost 0 bases, with 16 bases spanning the gap. The length of the CDR3 is 18 residues. The CDR3 is CASSWPWTVNSGANVLTF. CDR3 coding DNA: TGCGCCAGCAGCTGGCCATGGACAGTCAACTCTGGGGCCAACGTCCTGACTTTC.

The chain recombines TRBV28 with TRBJ2-7; D is uncertain. CDR1 is MDHEN, CDR2 SYDVKM, per germline. This CDR3 has 15 amino acids. Trimming took 2 bases from V and 3 from J, leaving 14 bases between them. The CDR3 reads CASSLRGDTNYEQYF. The CDR3 nucleotides are TGTGCCAGCAGTTTACGTGGCGACACGAACTACGAGCAGTACTTC.

The gene calls are TRBV27 and TRBJ2-7; 7 bases agree with TRBD1. This CDR3 is 14 amino acids long. Germline values: CDR1 MNHEY, CDR2 SMNVEV (reference sequence). V trimming: 5 bases; J trimming: 4 bases; junction bases outside the gene matches: 8. CDR3 nucleotides: TGTGCCAGCAGTCCCTCAAGGGGGCAGTACGAGCAGTACTTC. This encodes CASSPSRGQYEQYF.

The J gene is TRBJ2-7, the V gene TRBV28; no clear D. Trimming shortened V by 2 bases and J by 2 bases, and 16 bases separated the two germline ends. The CDR3 is 16 amino acids. Germline CDR1 MDHEN, CDR2 SYDVKM. The CDR3 sequence: CASSLSAGRTTYEQYF. For the CDR3, the DNA is TGTGCCAGCAGTTTAAGCGCCGGACGGACCACCTACGAGCAGTACTTC. The whole variable domain, filled in from reference TRBV28 and TRBJ2-7, reads DVKVTQSSRYLVKRTGEKVFLECVQDMDHENMFWYRQDPGLGLRLIYFSYDVKMKEKGDIPEGYSVSREKKERFSLILESASTNQTSMYLCASSLSAGRTTYEQYFGPGTRLTVT.